This T cell receptor beta chain was retrieved from a study of blood T cells in healthy people across ages (dated by TCRdb to the mid-2010s). Turning to the overall study: Template switching captured roughly one uniquely barcoded TCR beta cDNA molecule per two T cells in model experiments. Age-related changes in TCR beta repertoire diversity were measured in the study by deep sequencing normalized with unique cDNA molecular identifiers. The donors were divided into four age groups: young (average 16 years), middle-aged (approximately 41), aged (approximately 64) and long-lived (roughly 82). To avoid experimental bias, donors of different ages were spread randomly across the sequencing lanes. For two donors (one aged 18 to 30 and one aged 80 or older), the study analyzed two additional independent replicas of 1 million unique cDNA reads from the same blood draw.

The CDR3 spans 15 residues, from the cysteine through the phenylalanine. The kept DNA is CDR3 alone, 45 bases in frame from the first base. Deletion took 5 bases off V and 1 base off J, with a span of 13 bases between the germline ends. The germline V gene specifies SGHTA as CDR1 and FQGNSA as CDR2. The library relied on 5' RACE. The second PCR ran for about 6 to 11 cycles and used a J-beta primer mix along with a sample-barcoded 5' primer. Each TCR beta cDNA molecule received a unique molecular identifier from a template-switch 5' adaptor carrying 12 random nucleotides. Each sample yielded at least 3 million CDR3-containing paired-end reads. First-strand cDNA synthesis was performed from all RNA using the Mint cDNA synthesis kit, with priming by a TRBC-specific oligonucleotide. After uracil-DNA glycosylase treatment, a first 18-cycle PCR used universal primers M1SS and BC2_uni_R on all cDNA. The original pipeline was this. Each sample was normalized by randomly selecting 1 million high-quality reads, each carrying a distinct molecular identifier. Reads with shared molecular identifiers were discarded instead of being binned into consensus sequences. CDR3 identification, clonotype clustering and error correction used MiTCR with a Q25 quality threshold and the strictest error-elimination algorithm. Lower-bound total TCR beta diversity was estimated with a nonparametric unseen species model using Euler transformation. TCRdb applied fastp at Q25 and MiXCR to the public reads, then kept only in-frame beta chains. Identical CDR3 protein sequences are pooled into one entry, listed with their most common genes and DNA. TCRdb, rather than the study authors, made the V and J calls. The table for this sample lists roughly 1.9 million distinct CDR3 sequences; more than 35% of them were counted only once. More than 20% of the sample is taken by the ten largest.

Concerning this clonotype: Its antigen specificity is not known. No quality values exist for individual bases; no much larger clone is one base distant.

Study-level results and caveats: Since profiling was done on bulk unsorted PBMCs, naive and antigen-experienced compartments could not be conclusively compared. Because donor CMV infection status was unknown, age-related changes in expanded clonotypes were potentially confounded. Observed TCR beta diversity per million T cells fell roughly linearly with age, and a significant reduction was already apparent by age around 36. The long-lived group showed more naive CD4+ T cells, fewer expanded clones and increased TCR diversity than the aged group, suggesting age selection. Observed TCR beta diversity correlated strongly with the percentage of naive T cells measured by flow cytometry. Estimates of total diversity based on one million sequenced T cells were considered lower bounds and underestimates.

The donors were 40 or so Caucasian individuals from Russia, aged 6 to 90 years, who were systemically healthy. Ten milliliters of peripheral blood were drawn from each donor into EDTA-treated Vacutainer tubes. PBMCs were isolated by Ficoll-Paque density-gradient centrifugation, with at least 6 million obtained per sample. Trizol reagent was used to extract total RNA from the PBMCs, yielding at least 6 micrograms per sample. The percentages of naive CD45RAhigh/CD27high T cells were determined by flow cytometry on a PBMC aliquot from every donor. This receptor was obtained from a human donor in good health. The rearrangement combines TRBV7-2 with TRBJ2-3, and the D gene may be TRBD2, 6 bases matching. The specimen was blood. The CDR3: CASSLRGTRTDTQYF. The nucleotide sequence is TGTGCCAGCAGCCTTCGGGGGACTCGCACAGATACGCAGTATTTT.